This TCR beta chain derives from a study of cytomegalovirus exposure and HLA in healthy donors. Study-wide findings and caveats: Usually a TCR sequence was rare, but some public TCRs were found in many donors.

Germline V gives CDR1 LNHNV, CDR2 YYDKDF (reference sequence). V lost 0 bases to trimming and J lost 3 bases, with 8 bases between them. CDR3 size: 14 residues. A multiplex PCR was run with 60 Vbeta primers and 13 Jbeta primers. Sequencing used immunoSEQ multiplex PCR; TCRdb keeps in-frame clones, though not all of them. The table has about 160,000 clones, 75% to 85% seen once; the top ten hold around 1.9%. This clone has a handful of counts. Its antigen is unidentified. This receptor was obtained from a woman aged 18-35 years in good health and CMV-seronegative. The chain links TRBV15 to TRBJ2-5; a possible D gene is TRBD2 (6 bases). Input material: PBMCs. CDR3 amino acids: CATSRDRGEETQYF. As DNA, the CDR3 is TGTGCCACCAGCAGAGATCGCGGGGAAGAGACCCAGTACTTC.